These 11 T cell receptor beta chains originate from one sample sequenced in a study of shared clonotypes between healthy human individuals. The data were produced by immunoSEQ multiplex PCR, yet TCRdb's version contains in-frame clones alone and is incomplete. The data hold about 2 million clones, with 85% to 95% observed a single time. The sample was naive CD4+ T cells sorted from blood. The sample's subset: CD45RA+ positively selected. The receptor source for this set is a man in his late teens or twenties in good health.

The CDR3 reads CASGAGGKTDTQYF. CDR3 DNA sequence: TGTGCCAGCGGAGCGGGGGGGAAGACAGATACGCAGTATTTT. V gene TRBV2 combines with J gene TRBJ2-3; 10 positions agree with TRBD2. V lost 8 bases, J lost 3 bases, and 5 bases stayed unmatched. Germline assignment: CDR1 SNHLY and CDR2 FYNNEI. The CDR3 covers 14 residues.

This clone has just one count. V gene TRBV28 combines with J gene TRBJ2-7; D remains unclear. Trimming removed 6 bases from V and 3 bases from J, with 27 bases in between. The CDR3 is made up of 18 amino acids. CDR1 and CDR2 from the germline V gene are MDHEN and SYDVKM. The CDR3 DNA reads as TGTGCCAGCAGCCCCCTCGGCAATCCAAGCAGTGACGGCTACGAGCAGTACTTC. As protein: CASSPLGNPSSDGYEQYF.

The V gene is TRBV28, the J gene TRBJ2-2; possibly TRBD1 or TRBD2 for D (5 bases each). V was cut by 1 base and J by 1 base, with 7 bases left in between. This CDR3 comprises 15 residues. Germline V gene sequence: CDR1 MDHEN, CDR2 SYDVKM. The CDR3 sequence is CASSLYGGNTGELFF. The CDR3 nucleotides read TGTGCCAGCAGTTTATATGGGGGGAACACCGGGGAGCTGTTTTTT.

This clone was counted only a few times. Other DNA sequences in the same sample also yield this CDR3. The J gene is TRBJ1-3, the V gene TRBV5-5; unclear D gene. The ends were cut back, 4 bases at V and 2 bases at J, with 7 bases in the middle. CDR3 length: 13 residues. Per germline, CDR1 SGHKS and CDR2 YYEKEE (reference sequence). This chain's CDR3 is CASSLEAGNTIYF. CDR3 bases: TGTGCCAGCAGCCTAGAAGCTGGAAACACCATATATTTT.

The CDR3: CASSLEQGQMSPLHF. CDR3 DNA: TGTGCCAGCAGCTTAGAGCAGGGTCAGATGTCACCCCTCCACTTT. The chain employs TRBV7-2 and TRBJ1-6; tentative D call: TRBD1 (5 bases). The germline V gene encodes CDR1 SGHTA and CDR2 FQGNSA. V shed 1 base and J shed 10 bases, with 14 bases lying between them. CDR3 size: 15 residues.

CDR3 sequence: CAIGGQSTNTGELFF. As DNA, the CDR3 is TGTGCCATCGGGGGACAGTCTACGAACACCGGGGAGCTGTTTTTT. V gene TRBV10-3 combines with J gene TRBJ2-2; the match to TRBD1 covers 7 bases. The CDR3 spans 15 residues. Germline assignment: CDR1 ENHRY and CDR2 SYGVKD. V lost 8 bases, J lost 0 bases, and 6 bases stayed unmatched.

The chain links TRBV11-2 to TRBJ2-2; D ambiguous. Deletions cut 1 base from V and 10 bases from J, with 16 bases between. Germline V CDR1 and CDR2: SGHAT, FQNNGV. This CDR3 region has 15 residues. CDR3 region: CASSLVSAVSVELFF. The CDR3, as DNA: TGTGCCAGCAGCTTAGTCAGCGCGGTTTCGGTGGAGCTGTTTTTT.

CDR3 nucleotides: TGTGCCAGCAGCCCTGGTCTAGGGAGCACAGATACGCAGTATTTT. As protein: CASSPGLGSTDTQYF. This chain connects TRBV11-3 to TRBJ2-3; D is unclear. V was pared by 5 bases and J by 0 bases, with 12 bases between. This CDR3 comprises 15 residues. The V gene's germline CDR1 is SGHNT and CDR2 YENEEA. The full variable domain, with the rest looked up from reference TRBV11-3 and TRBJ2-3, is EAGVVQSPRYKIIEKKQPVAFWCNPISGHNTLYWYLQNLGQGPELLIRYENEEAVDDSQLPKDRFSAERLKGVDSTLKIQPAELGDSAVYLCASSPGLGSTDTQYFGPGTRLTVL.

The rearrangement uses TRBV28 and TRBJ1-1; TRBD1 aligns across 7 bases. The CDR3 has 14 amino acids. With V trimmed by 5 bases and J by 4 bases, 7 bases remained unmatched. Germline CDR1 reads MDHEN; CDR2 reads SYDVKM. CDR3 sequence: CASSPFSGGTEAFF. In DNA, the CDR3 is TGTGCCAGCAGTCCCTTCTCAGGGGGCACTGAAGCTTTCTTT.

The chain employs TRBV11-3 and TRBJ2-7; D call uncertain. Trimming removed 3 bases at V and 2 bases at J, with 11 bases between. The CDR3 spans 14 residues. Germline CDR1 SGHNT, CDR2 YENEEA. CDR3 in DNA: TGTGCCAGCAGCTTGGACGGCACTACCTACGAGCAGTACTTC. This gives the protein CASSLDGTTYEQYF.

The V and J genes are TRBV5-1 and TRBJ1-2, with TRBD1 matching 10 bases. The CDR3 spans 16 residues. Germline CDR1 reads SGHRS; CDR2 reads YFSETQ. Trimming cost V 0 bases and J 6 bases; bases outside gene matches: 8. The CDR3 spells CASSLAGTGEAHGYTF. CDR3 sequence (DNA): TGCGCCAGCAGCTTGGCCGGGACAGGGGAAGCCCATGGCTACACCTTC.